The rows below give T cell receptor beta chains drawn from one sample of a study of blood T cell repertoires in COVID-19. Clones were read by immunoSEQ multiplex PCR, and TCRdb kept only the in-frame ones, dropping some. The top ten clones hold about 4.9% of a sample with a few hundred thousand clones, around 83% of them seen once. Sequencing was performed on PBMCs or T cells enriched from blood (not recorded which). The receptors were gathered from a woman aged 45-60 years who had recovered from COVID-19. The CDR3 runs from the conserved cysteine through the conserved F or W. Fields, in order: clone size, J gene, V gene, D gene, CDR3 DNA, CDR3 protein. A D gene is named only where the DNA matches it firmly. Size is stated for part of the rows, as once, few or many counts, or as a class when the clone is expanded.

>NA|TRBJ2-1|TRBV19|TRBD1
TGTGCCAGTACCGATGGATGGACAGGGGGGCTTAATGAGCAGTTCTTC
CASTDGWTGGLNEQFF
>few|TRBJ2-1|TRBV7-8|NA
TGTGCCAGCAGTCGAGGTCATCCCAATGAGCAGTTCTTC
CASSRGHPNEQFF
>NA|TRBJ1-1|TRBV10-2|NA
TGCGCCAGCAGCTTTACACAGAACACTGAAGCTTTCTTT
CASSFTQNTEAFF
>many|TRBJ1-6|TRBV27|TRBD1
TGTGCCAGCAGTTTCGGGACAGCAAATTCACCCCTCCACTTT
CASSFGTANSPLHF
>once|TRBJ1-1|TRBV6-1|NA
TGTGCCAGCAGTGAAGGGCAATGGTTTGACACTGAAGCTTTCTTT
CASSEGQWFDTEAFF
>once|TRBJ1-2|TRBV30|NA
TGTGCCTGGAGTGTAAAGGGGTCGAACTATGGCTACACCTTC
CAWSVKGSNYGYTF
>NA|TRBJ1-2|TRBV20-1|NA
TGCAGTGCTAGTGAGGGCAGGCCTAACTATGGCTACACCTTC
CSASEGRPNYGYTF
>NA|TRBJ2-5|TRBV5-4|TRBD2
TGTGCCAGCAGCTCCCGATCGGGAGGACCCCTCTCAGAGACCCAGTACTTC
CASSSRSGGPLSETQYF
>NA|TRBJ2-1|TRBV11-2|NA
TGTGCCAGCAGCTGGGGTGGGAGCGGCTCCTACAATGAGCAGTTCTTC
CASSWGGSGSYNEQFF
>NA|TRBJ2-3|TRBV30|TRBD2
TGTGCCTGGAGTCTAAGCGGGGGGCGGTCAGATACGCAGTATTTT
CAWSLSGGRSDTQYF
>once|TRBJ1-2|TRBV4-3|NA
TGCGCCAGCAGCCAAGAAAGGCAGGTAGAGAACTATGGCTACACCTTC
CASSQERQVENYGYTF
>NA|TRBJ1-1|TRBV29-1|TRBD1
TGCAGCGTTGAAGGAAAGGCGACAGGGAGGGCTTTCTTT
CSVEGKATGRAFF
>NA|TRBJ1-1|TRBV6-2/TRBV6-3|TRBD1
TGTGCCAGCAGTTACTCCGCCCGGACAGGGGGAAAGAACACTGAAGCTTTCTTT
CASSYSARTGGKNTEAFF
>NA|TRBJ2-7|TRBV27|TRBD1
TGTGCCAGCAGTACACCGGGACAGGCATCCTACGAGCAGTACTTC
CASSTPGQASYEQYF
>few|TRBJ1-1|TRBV5-4|NA
TGTGCCAGCAGCTTCTCAGGGATCAACACTGAAGCTTTCTTT
CASSFSGINTEAFF
>NA|TRBJ1-1|TRBV7-9|TRBD1
TGTGCCAGCAGCTTTGGGACAGGGGCCACTGAAGCTTTCTTT
CASSFGTGATEAFF
>few|TRBJ1-5|TRBV19|NA
TGTGCCAGTAGGACTCCGGGACAACCAAACAATCAGCCCCAGCATTTT
CASRTPGQPNNQPQHF
>NA|TRBJ1-1|TRBV2|NA
TGTGCCAGCAGCCAGGGGTTGTACACTGAAGCTTTCTTT
CASSQGLYTEAFF
>few|TRBJ1-1|TRBV29-1|NA
TGCAGCGTTGAAGGGCCTGAAGCTTTCTTT
CSVEGPEAFF
>NA|TRBJ1-3|TRBV19|NA
TGTGCCAGTAGTTACGGGAGGGGCTCTGGAAACACCATATATTTT
CASSYGRGSGNTIYF
>NA|TRBJ2-7|TRBV4-2|TRBD1
TGTGCCAGCAGCCAACGAAACCTAAGGACAGGCCATGGCGAGCAGTACTTC
CASSQRNLRTGHGEQYF
>few|TRBJ1-4|TRBV6-2/TRBV6-3|TRBD1
TGTGCCAGCAGTTACAACGTCAGGGGGTCGGGGAATGAAAAACTGTTTTTT
CASSYNVRGSGNEKLFF
>NA|TRBJ1-2|TRBV5-4|TRBD1
TGTGCCAGCAGCTTGGGTCTCCCCGGGACAGAGATCTATGGCTACACCTTC
CASSLGLPGTEIYGYTF